Shown below are 9 T cell receptor beta chains from a single sample sequenced in a study of T cell responses to AZD1222 COVID-19 vaccine. Generated by immunoSEQ multiplex PCR, the TCRdb table keeps only in-frame clones and is missing some. The sample lists some 110,000 clones, roughly 93% occurring once. Material: peripheral blood, obtained 28 days after the second AZD1222 dose. These receptors came from an adult who received the AZD1222 COVID-19 vaccine.

The rearrangement links TRBV5-1 to TRBJ1-5, with D unresolved. This CDR3 spans 13 amino acids. V lost 1 base and J lost 0, with 2 bases in between. Per germline, CDR1 SGHRS and CDR2 YFSETQ. CDR3 residues: CASSLSSNQPQHF. Written as DNA, the CDR3 is TGCGCCAGCAGCTTGAGTAGCAATCAGCCCCAGCATTTT.

The chain combines TRBV5-4 with TRBJ2-1; D unresolved. The CDR3 totals 14 residues. The V and J ends lost 1 base and 10 bases respectively, with 15 bases between them. CDR1 is SGHNT and CDR2 is YYREEE in the germline V gene (reference sequence). This CDR3 reads CASSLRLAMGEQFF. For the CDR3, the DNA is TGTGCCAGCAGCTTGAGACTCGCCATGGGGGAGCAGTTCTTC.

This chain joins TRBV6-5 and TRBJ1-1; 9 bases match TRBD1. The V and J ends lost 5 bases and 1 base, in that order; junction bases with no gene match: 5. CDR1 MNHEY and CDR2 SVGAGI come from the germline V gene. The CDR3 is made up of 15 amino acids. The CDR3 bases are TGTGCCAGCAGTCCGTGGGGACAGGGGAACACTGAAGCTTTCTTT. This gives the protein CASSPWGQGNTEAFF.

The rearrangement links TRBV6-5 to TRBJ2-1; 9 bases agree with TRBD1. J gave up 8 bases and V 6 bases, and 5 bases lay outside the gene matches. CDR1 is MNHEY and CDR2 is SVGAGI in the germline V gene. The CDR3 extends over 13 amino acids. CDR3 residues: CASRRDREHEQFF. The CDR3 DNA is TGTGCCAGCAGACGGGACAGGGAACATGAGCAGTTCTTC.

J is TRBJ2-3 and V is TRBV25-1; D is undetermined. Looked up from germline, CDR1 is MGHDK and CDR2 is SYGVNS. The CDR3 sequence is 13 residues long. Trimming pared 4 bases from V and 5 bases from J, leaving 10 bases between. For the CDR3, the DNA is TGTGCCAGCAGTGGGGTAGGAGTAGATACGCAGTATTTT. Its translation: CASSGVGVDTQYF.

The rearrangement links TRBV27 to TRBJ1-5, with 7 bases that match TRBD1. CDR1 is MNHEY and CDR2 is SMNVEV in the germline V gene (reference sequence). Unmatched junction bases numbered 3, after V lost 6 bases and J lost 4 bases. The CDR3 contains 13 residues. In nucleotides, the CDR3 is TGTGCCAGCAGACAGGGGAATAATCAGCCCCAGCATTTT. This translates into CASRQGNNQPQHF.

This clone was counted only a few times. This CDR3 is also generated by other DNA sequences in the sample. The chain recombines TRBV12-3 or TRBV12-4 with TRBJ2-7; no clear D. The CDR3 contains 11 residues. Trimming took off 2 bases at V and 3 bases at J, with 2 bases between the two ends. CDR3 sequence reads: CASSLNYEQYF. The CDR3, as DNA: TGTGCCAGCAGTTTAAACTACGAGCAGTACTTC.

The V gene is TRBV6-4, the J gene TRBJ2-5; 7 bases are shared with TRBD1. Trimming at V came to 6 bases and at J to 5 bases, leaving 9 bases not matched to a gene. The germline gives CDR1 MRHNA, CDR2 SNTAGT. This CDR3 region has 14 residues. CDR3 region: CASSQTGETETQYF. The CDR3 DNA is TGTGCCAGCAGCCAAACAGGGGAGACGGAGACCCAGTACTTC.

V is TRBV28 and J is TRBJ2-2; 11 bases are a match to TRBD1. This CDR3 region has 15 residues. V lost 5 bases, J lost 6 bases, and 5 bases stayed unmatched. CDR1 is MDHEN, CDR2 SYDVKM, per germline. CDR3 region: CASSTPGQGAGELFF. DNA of the CDR3: TGTGCCAGCAGTACACCGGGACAGGGGGCCGGGGAGCTGTTTTTT.